The T cell receptor (beta chain) under discussion was sequenced for a study of cytotoxic CD8 clonotypes in ibrutinib-treated CLL. Trimming at V came to 11 bases and at J to 7 bases, leaving 12 bases not matched to a gene. The CDR3 contains 15 residues. In germline, CDR1 is SGHAT, CDR2 FQNNGV. The protocol was immunoSEQ multiplex PCR, while the TCRdb copy is restricted to in-frame clones and leaves out a portion. The sample lists 130,000 or so clones; 70% to 80% were seen once. This receptor was taken from a human donor with chronic lymphocytic leukemia. The V call is TRBV11-2, the J call TRBJ2-1; 12 nucleotides line up with TRBD2. Sequences were derived from PBMCs, sampled after 12 months of ibrutinib treatment. CDR3 DNA sequence: TGTGCCGCGCGAGCACTAGCGGGGGGTGGTAATGAGCAGTTCTTC. Protein: CAARALAGGGNEQFF.